What follows are 32 T cell receptor beta chains derived from one specimen sequenced in a study of cytomegalovirus exposure and HLA in healthy donors. Amplification used 60 Vbeta primers and 13 Jbeta primers. TCRdb's copy holds only in-frame clones and misses some; the assay was immunoSEQ multiplex PCR. The sample has about 180,000 clones, about 68% seen once. Sequencing was done on a sample of PBMCs. These receptors were collected from a female donor in good health and CMV-seronegative.

The chain combines TRBV6-5 with TRBJ1-3, with a tentative D call TRBD1 (5 bases). CDR1 MNHEY and CDR2 SVGAGI come from the germline V gene. The CDR3 consists of 14 residues. V lost 2 bases and J lost 5, with 10 bases in between. This CDR3 is CASSYAGGRNTIYF. Written as DNA, the CDR3 is TGTGCCAGCAGTTACGCGGGGGGGAGAAACACCATATATTTT.

This clone has just a few counts. The chain links TRBV19 to TRBJ1-3; D unclear. Germline V CDR1 and CDR2: LNHDA, SQIVND (reference sequence). The CDR3 sequence is 13 residues long. V gave up 5 bases and J gave up 0 bases, with 5 bases separating them. CDR3 residues: CASSGSSGNTIYF. CDR3 bases: TGTGCCAGTAGTGGCAGCTCTGGAAACACCATATATTTT.

The chain links TRBV6-6 to TRBJ2-7; D gene ambiguous. There are 16 residues in the CDR3. V lost 2 bases and J 0 bases, leaving 14 bases between the germline ends. Germline assignment: CDR1 MNHNY and CDR2 SVGAGI (reference sequence). CDR3 region: CASSYPPQENSYEQYF. The CDR3, as DNA: TGTGCCAGCAGTTACCCCCCCCAGGAAAACTCCTACGAGCAGTACTTC.

This sequence joins TRBV7-2 and TRBJ1-3; possibly TRBD1 for D (6 bases). The CDR3 spans 14 residues. V lost 6 bases and J 2 bases, leaving 11 bases between the germline ends. The germline CDR1 and CDR2 sequences are SGHTA and FQGNSA. The CDR3 is CASSFYRAGNTIYF. CDR3 nucleotides: TGTGCCAGCAGTTTTTACAGGGCTGGAAACACCATATATTTT.

This clone was recorded only once. This chain links TRBV7-9 with TRBJ2-1; tentatively, D is TRBD2 (5 bases). The V end lost 5 bases, the J end lost 4 bases, and 12 bases lay between the germline ends. Germline V lookup: CDR1 SEHNR, CDR2 FQNEAQ (reference sequence). The CDR3 runs to 14 residues. The CDR3 DNA reads TGTGCCAGCAGCCCCCGGAGGCAGTACAATGAGCAGTTCTTC. Protein: CASSPRRQYNEQFF.

This sequence joins TRBV6-5 and TRBJ1-5, with a possible D match to TRBD1 (6 bases). Trimming shortened V by 6 bases and J by 4 bases, and 10 bases separated the two germline ends. The CDR3 covers 13 residues. Germline V gene lookup returns CDR1 MNHEY and CDR2 SVGAGI. The CDR3 is CASRTGLNQPQHF. The CDR3 DNA reads TGTGCCAGCAGAACAGGGCTTAATCAGCCCCAGCATTTT.

The CDR3 coding sequence is TGCAGCGTCGAGGGCCCCGATAGCAATCAGCCCCAGCATTTT. This translates into CSVEGPDSNQPQHF. V and J are TRBV29-1 and TRBJ1-5; the D is unclear. The germline V gene has CDR1 SQVTM and CDR2 ANQGSEA. This CDR3 spans 14 amino acids. Between the trimmed V and J ends, which lost 6 bases and 0 bases, there was a span of 12 bases. The variable domain in full, with the rest retrieved from reference TRBV29-1 and TRBJ1-5, is SAVISQKPSRDICQRGTSLTIQCQVDSQVTMMFWYRQQPGQSLTLIATANQGSEATYESGFVIDKFPISRPNLTFSTLTVSNMSPEDSSIYLCSVEGPDSNQPQHFGDGTRLSIL.

The V call is TRBV19, the J call TRBJ1-5; 7 positions match TRBD1. The CDR3 runs to 13 residues. After removal of 5 bases from V and 6 bases from J, the junction contained 4 bases not matched to a gene. Germline V gives CDR1 LNHDA, CDR2 SQIVND (reference sequence). In nucleotides, the CDR3 is TGTGCCAGTAGTGCGACAGGGACTCAGCCCCAGCATTTT. Amino acid sequence: CASSATGTQPQHF.

The rearrangement joins TRBV5-6 to TRBJ1-4; D is perhaps TRBD1 (6 bases). The length of the CDR3 is 14 residues. The V and J ends lost 7 bases and 2 bases respectively, with 12 bases between them. CDR1 is SGHDT, CDR2 YYEEEE, per germline. As DNA, the CDR3 is TGTGCCAGCGTTGAGGGGGGGACTAATGAAAAACTGTTTTTT. Encoded protein: CASVEGGTNEKLFF.

V usage is TRBV27 and J usage is TRBJ1-2; 7 bases map to TRBD1. Germline CDR1 MNHEY, CDR2 SMNVEV (reference sequence). V lost 1 base, J lost 2 bases, and 4 bases stayed unmatched. This CDR3 is built from 15 residues. Here the CDR3 reads CASSLYPGGNYGYTF. The CDR3 nucleotides are TGTGCCAGCAGTTTATACCCAGGGGGAAACTATGGCTACACCTTC.

This clone came up once. The rearrangement links TRBV9 to TRBJ2-5, with 9 nucleotides matching TRBD1. The CDR3 is 16 residues long. Germline V gives CDR1 SGDLS, CDR2 YYNGEE. V lost 0 bases, J lost 5 bases, and 8 bases stayed unmatched. CDR3 sequence: CASSVDGTGRVETQYF. The CDR3 DNA reads as TGTGCCAGCAGCGTAGATGGGACAGGGAGGGTGGAGACCCAGTACTTC. Full variable domain (outside the CDR3, taken from reference TRBV9 and TRBJ2-5): DSGVTQTPKHLITATGQRVTLRCSPRSGDLSVYWYQQSLDQGLQFLIQYYNGEERAKGNILERFSAQQFPDLHSELNLSSLELGDSALYFCASSVDGTGRVETQYFGPGTRLLVL.

The rearrangement links TRBV18 to TRBJ1-5; maybe TRBD1 (6 bases). Deletions cut 2 bases from V and 4 bases from J, with 15 bases between. CDR1 and CDR2 (germline): KGHSH, LQKENI. The CDR3 contains 16 residues. The CDR3: CASSPGIGQWNQPQHF. The DNA of the CDR3 is TGTGCCAGCTCACCAGGCATCGGACAGTGGAATCAGCCCCAGCATTTT.

This clone was picked up one time. The chain employs TRBV9 and TRBJ2-3, with TRBD2 as a possible D gene (5 bases). Germline V gene sequence: CDR1 SGDLS, CDR2 YYNGEE. V lost 0 bases, J lost 0 bases, and 11 bases lay in between. This CDR3 is built from 16 residues. CDR3 coding DNA: TGTGCCAGCAGCGTAGGCCGGGGATCTAGCACAGATACGCAGTATTTT. Translating it yields CASSVGRGSSTDTQYF.

The chain uses TRBV19 and TRBJ1-3; no clear D. CDR1 LNHDA and CDR2 SQIVND come from the germline V gene (reference sequence). With 1 base removed from V and 0 bases from J, the gap between germline ends came to 7 bases. The CDR3 length is 15 residues. This chain's CDR3 is CASSIGGFSGNTIYF. The DNA of the CDR3 is TGTGCCAGTAGTATAGGAGGCTTCTCTGGAAACACCATATATTTT. Full variable domain (outside the CDR3, taken from reference TRBV19 and TRBJ1-3): DGGITQSPKYLFRKEGQNVTLSCEQNLNHDAMYWYRQDPGQGLRLIYYSQIVNDFQKGDIAEGYSVSREKKESFPLTVTSAQKNPTAFYLCASSIGGFSGNTIYFGEGSWLTVV.

This clone was seen a handful of times. The V gene is TRBV7-8, the J gene TRBJ2-3; tentatively, D is TRBD2 (5 bases). CDR3 length: 19 amino acids. V was shortened by 0 bases and J by 0 bases, with 19 bases between the two germline ends. The germline CDR1 and CDR2 sequences are SGHVS and FQNEAQ. DNA for the CDR3: TGTGCCAGCAGCTTAGCCCAGCGCTGGAGCGGAGGTAGCACAGATACGCAGTATTTT. Translated, it gives CASSLAQRWSGGSTDTQYF.

The chain joins TRBV28 to TRBJ2-2; 7 bases align to TRBD2. Unmatched junction bases numbered 5, after V lost 3 bases and J lost 4 bases. Germline V gene data show CDR1 as MDHEN and CDR2 as SYDVKM. This CDR3 spans 15 amino acids. The CDR3 sequence is CASSLGDYRTGELFF. The CDR3 DNA reads TGTGCCAGCAGTTTGGGGGACTACCGCACCGGGGAGCTGTTTTTT.

V and J are TRBV7-8 and TRBJ1-1, with 9 bases aligning to TRBD1. The V gene end was trimmed by 5 bases and the J gene end by 1 base; junction bases not matched to a gene: 8. Germline V gene lookup returns CDR1 SGHVS and CDR2 FQNEAQ. The CDR3 loop spans 16 amino acids. CDR3 sequence: CASSPQTGGENTEAFF. For the CDR3, the DNA is TGTGCCAGCAGCCCGCAGACAGGGGGAGAGAACACTGAAGCTTTCTTT.

The V and J genes are TRBV4-2 and TRBJ2-5; TRBD2 matches at 7 bases. The J call is in doubt because the DNA end fits TRBJ2-7 better. The germline V gene encodes CDR1 LGHNA and CDR2 YNFKEQ. The CDR3 length is 15 residues. CDR3 in amino acids: CASSQLPGREYEQYF. In nucleotides, the CDR3 is TGTGCCAGCAGCCAACTGCCGGGGCGGGAGTACGAGCAGTACTTC.

For this clone: The junction departs from the called germline gene at one end, perhaps through a read error. The genes are TRBV6-1 and TRBJ1-2, with D perhaps matching TRBD1 (6 bases). Germline V gene data show CDR1 as MNHNS and CDR2 as SASEGT. The CDR3 consists of 13 residues. CDR3 sequence (DNA): TGTGCCACCGCGTCGGGGGGCAACTATGGCGACACCTTC. It translates to CATASGGNYGDTF.

This clone has just one count. The gene calls are TRBV21-1 and TRBJ1-2. TRBV21-1 has pseudogene status. The CDR3 runs 16 residues. This CDR3 is CASSKEPPDWSYGYTF. Here the CDR3 DNA reads TGTGCCAGCAGCAAAGAGCCCCCTGACTGGTCCTATGGCTACACCTTC.

Of note for this clone: Other DNA sequences from this sample encode an identical CDR3 as well. The chain carries TRBV7-9 and TRBJ1-3; D is undetermined. CDR3 length: 13 amino acids. Germline V CDR1 and CDR2: SEHNR, FQNEAQ (reference sequence). Trimming left V 1 base short and J 4 bases short, with 5 bases between. The CDR3 region is CASSLGAGNTIYF. CDR3 in DNA: TGTGCCAGCAGCTTAGGCGCCGGAAACACCATATATTTT.

V is TRBV15 and J is TRBJ2-1; TRBD2 aligns across 7 bases. The V gene's germline CDR1 is LNHNV and CDR2 YYDKDF (reference sequence). This CDR3 has 14 amino acids. Germline trimming cut 5 bases from V and 8 bases from J; bases unmatched to any gene: 9. The DNA for the CDR3 is TGTGCCACCAGCGTTAGCGGGTCCTGGGATGAGCAGTTCTTC. This codes for CATSVSGSWDEQFF.

The chain carries TRBV2 and TRBJ2-4; the D gene is possibly TRBD2 (6 bases). The CDR3 consists of 13 residues. Germline V lookup: CDR1 SNHLY, CDR2 FYNNEI. V lost 7 bases and J lost 4, with 11 bases in between. In DNA form, the CDR3 reads TGTGCCAGCACGGGGGTCCGAAAAAACATTCAGTACTTC. It codes for CASTGVRKNIQYF.

This clone came up a few times. V is TRBV6-5 and J is TRBJ2-7, with D possibly being TRBD1 (6 bases). V shed 2 bases and J shed 0 bases, with 14 bases lying between them. CDR1 is MNHEY and CDR2 is SVGAGI in the germline V gene. This CDR3 region has 16 residues. The CDR3 protein is CASSYGGQGSSYEQYF. The CDR3 bases are TGTGCCAGCAGTTACGGAGGTCAGGGGAGCTCCTACGAGCAGTACTTC.

V and J are TRBV7-8 and TRBJ1-2; D uncertain. CDR3 length equals 15 residues. Germline lookup yields CDR1 SGHVS and CDR2 FQNEAQ. V lost 1 base to trimming and J lost 5 bases, with 14 bases between them. CDR3 sequence reads: CASSLDREGRYGYTF. As DNA, the CDR3 is TGTGCCAGCAGCTTAGACAGAGAAGGGAGATATGGCTACACCTTC.

The chain has TRBV29-1 and TRBJ1-2, with 8 nucleotides matching TRBD1. Trimming cost V 1 base and J 8 bases; bases outside gene matches: 6. The CDR3 runs to 13 residues. Germline V gene sequence: CDR1 SQVTM, CDR2 ANQGSEA. The CDR3 region has the DNA TGCAGCGTTGAAGTGGTGACAGGGGACGGCTACACCTTC. It codes for CSVEVVTGDGYTF.

This chain uses TRBV6-6 with TRBJ1-1; no clear D gene. V lost 2 bases to trimming and J lost 1 base, with 11 bases between them. Germline lookup yields CDR1 MNHNY and CDR2 SVGAGI (reference sequence). This CDR3 spans 15 amino acids. CDR3 DNA: TGTGCCAGCAGTTACCCGACAACCTCGAACACTGAAGCTTTCTTT. It is translated as CASSYPTTSNTEAFF.

The chain has TRBV10-3 and TRBJ2-3; possible D gene TRBD1, 5 bases. The V gene lost 5 bases and the J gene lost 6 bases, with 15 bases spanning the gap. The CDR3 covers 14 residues. Germline assignment: CDR1 ENHRY and CDR2 SYGVKD. The CDR3 loop is CAISLTGLRDTQYF. CDR3 sequence (DNA): TGTGCCATCAGTCTTACAGGCCTGCGGGATACGCAGTATTTT.

In its sample, this clone was seen once. The V call is TRBV4-3, the J call TRBJ2-1, with D uncertain. The CDR3 is 17 amino acids. Germline CDR1 and CDR2: LGHNA and YSLEER. Trimming stripped 0 bases from V and 0 bases from J, with 12 bases between. This CDR3 is CASSQEGRLSSYNEQFF. CDR3 sequence (DNA): TGCGCCAGCAGCCAAGAAGGCAGGTTGAGCTCCTACAATGAGCAGTTCTTC.

The chain employs TRBV18 and TRBJ2-5; TRBD2 agrees at 9 bases. The length of the CDR3 is 19 residues. The germline V gene encodes CDR1 KGHSH and CDR2 LQKENI. Losses at the gene ends were 3 bases for V and 0 bases for J; bases not matched to a gene: 14. As DNA, the CDR3 is TGTGCCAGCTCACCCCGGACTAGCGAACGGGGGTTAAACCAAGAGACCCAGTACTTC. It codes for CASSPRTSERGLNQETQYF.

CDR3 sequence reads: CASSSGLSTYEQYF. The CDR3 DNA follows: TGTGCCAGCAGCTCGGGACTCTCCACCTACGAGCAGTACTTC. V gene TRBV7-2 combines with J gene TRBJ2-7; D possibly corresponds to TRBD2 (6 bases). Germline V gene sequence: CDR1 SGHTA, CDR2 FQGNSA. V lost 4 bases and J 2 bases, leaving 12 bases between the germline ends. The CDR3 runs to 14 residues.

CDR3 protein: CASSQADSFSGNTIYF. The CDR3 DNA reads as TGCGCCAGCAGCCAGGCGGACAGCTTCTCTGGAAACACCATATATTTT. The chain joins TRBV4-1 to TRBJ1-3; a weak D match, TRBD1 (6 bases). The germline V gene has CDR1 MGHRA and CDR2 YSYEKL. Trimming left V 3 bases short and J 0 bases short, with 12 bases between. The CDR3 has 16 amino acids.